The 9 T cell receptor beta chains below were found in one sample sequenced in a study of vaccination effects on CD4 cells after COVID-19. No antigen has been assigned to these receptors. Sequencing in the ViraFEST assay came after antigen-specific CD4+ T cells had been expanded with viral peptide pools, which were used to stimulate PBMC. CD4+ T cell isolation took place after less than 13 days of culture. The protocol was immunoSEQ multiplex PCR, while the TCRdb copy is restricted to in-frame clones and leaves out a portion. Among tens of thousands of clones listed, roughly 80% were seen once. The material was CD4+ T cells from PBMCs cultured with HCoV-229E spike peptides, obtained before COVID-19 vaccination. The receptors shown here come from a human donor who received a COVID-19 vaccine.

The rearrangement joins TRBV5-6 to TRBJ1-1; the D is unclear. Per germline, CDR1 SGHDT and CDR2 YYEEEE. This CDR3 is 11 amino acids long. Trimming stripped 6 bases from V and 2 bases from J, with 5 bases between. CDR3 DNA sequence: TGTGCCAGCACCTATAACACTGAAGCTTTCTTT. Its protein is CASTYNTEAFF.

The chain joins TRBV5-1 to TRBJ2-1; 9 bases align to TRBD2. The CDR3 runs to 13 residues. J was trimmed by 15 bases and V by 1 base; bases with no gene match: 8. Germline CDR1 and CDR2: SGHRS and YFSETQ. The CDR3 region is CASSLLLAGEVFF. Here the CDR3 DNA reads TGCGCCAGCAGCTTGCTTTTAGCGGGGGAGGTGTTCTTC.

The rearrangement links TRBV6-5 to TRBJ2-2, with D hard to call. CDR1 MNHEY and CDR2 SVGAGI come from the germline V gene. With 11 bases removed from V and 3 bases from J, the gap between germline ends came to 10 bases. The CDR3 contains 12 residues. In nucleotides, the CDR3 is TGTGCCCACCAACGGGACACCGGGGAGCTGTTTTTT. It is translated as CAHQRDTGELFF.

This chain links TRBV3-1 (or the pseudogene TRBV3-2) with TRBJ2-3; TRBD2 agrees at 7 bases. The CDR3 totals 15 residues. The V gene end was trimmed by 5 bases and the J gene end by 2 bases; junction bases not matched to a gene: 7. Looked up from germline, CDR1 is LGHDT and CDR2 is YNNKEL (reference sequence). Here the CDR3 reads CASSTRTSNTDTQYF. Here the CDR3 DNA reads TGTGCCAGCAGCACCCGGACTAGTAACACAGATACGCAGTATTTT.

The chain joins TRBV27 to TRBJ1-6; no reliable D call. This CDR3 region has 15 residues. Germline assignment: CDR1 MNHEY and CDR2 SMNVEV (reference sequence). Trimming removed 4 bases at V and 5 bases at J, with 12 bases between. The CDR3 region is CASSSRDLDNSPLHF. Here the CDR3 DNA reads TGTGCCAGCAGTTCCCGGGATTTAGATAATTCACCCCTCCACTTT.

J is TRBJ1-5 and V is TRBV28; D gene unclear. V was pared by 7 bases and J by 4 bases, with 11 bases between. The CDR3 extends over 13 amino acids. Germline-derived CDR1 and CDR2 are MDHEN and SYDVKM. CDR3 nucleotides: TGTGCCAGCACCAACGACGGGAATCAGCCCCAGCATTTT. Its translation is CASTNDGNQPQHF.

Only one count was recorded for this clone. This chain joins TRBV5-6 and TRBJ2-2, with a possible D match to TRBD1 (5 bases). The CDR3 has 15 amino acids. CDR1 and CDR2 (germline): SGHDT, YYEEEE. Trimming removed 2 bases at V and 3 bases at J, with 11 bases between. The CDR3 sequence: CASSFLQGDTGELFF. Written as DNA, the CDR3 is TGTGCCAGCAGCTTTTTGCAGGGTGACACCGGGGAGCTGTTTTTT. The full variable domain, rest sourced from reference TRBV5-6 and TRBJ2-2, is DAGVTQSPTHLIKTRGQQVTLRCSPKSGHDTVSWYQQALGQGPQFIFQYYEEEERQRGNFPDRFSGHQFPNYSSELNVNALLLGDSALYLCASSFLQGDTGELFFGEGSRLTVL.

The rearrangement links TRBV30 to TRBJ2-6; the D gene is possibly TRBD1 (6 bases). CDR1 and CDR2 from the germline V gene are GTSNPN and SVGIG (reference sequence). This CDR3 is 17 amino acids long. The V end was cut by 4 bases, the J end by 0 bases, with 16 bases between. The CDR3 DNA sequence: TGTGCCTGGACCCTACCGGGACATCGCTCTGGGGCCAACGTCCTGACTTTC. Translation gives CAWTLPGHRSGANVLTF.

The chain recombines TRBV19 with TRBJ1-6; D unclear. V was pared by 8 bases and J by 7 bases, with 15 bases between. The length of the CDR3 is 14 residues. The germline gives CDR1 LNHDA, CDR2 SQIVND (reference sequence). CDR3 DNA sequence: TGTGCCAGTGTTGGACCGGGAGGCAATTCACCCCTCCACTTT. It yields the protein CASVGPGGNSPLHF.